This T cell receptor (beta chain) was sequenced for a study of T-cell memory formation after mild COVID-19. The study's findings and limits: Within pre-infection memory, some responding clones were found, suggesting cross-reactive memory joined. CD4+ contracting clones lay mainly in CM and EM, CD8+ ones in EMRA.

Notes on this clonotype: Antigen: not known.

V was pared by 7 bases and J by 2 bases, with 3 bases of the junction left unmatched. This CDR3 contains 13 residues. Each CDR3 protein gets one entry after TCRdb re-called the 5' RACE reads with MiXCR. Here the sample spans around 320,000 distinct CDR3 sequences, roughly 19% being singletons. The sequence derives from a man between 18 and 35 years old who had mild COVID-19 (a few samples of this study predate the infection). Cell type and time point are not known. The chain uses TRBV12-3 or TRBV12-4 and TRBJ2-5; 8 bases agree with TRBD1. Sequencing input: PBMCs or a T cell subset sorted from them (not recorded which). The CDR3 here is CASTWTGQETQYF. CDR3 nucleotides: TGTGCCAGCACCTGGACAGGGCAAGAGACCCAGTACTTC.